The clone carrying this TCR beta chain was detected a few times. Antigen: not known. Trimming removed 5 bases from V and 12 bases from J, with 17 bases in between. The CDR3 is 13 amino acids. Germline V gene sequence: CDR1 SGHTA, CDR2 FQGNSA. Quantitative molecular-barcoded 5'-RACE generated the TCR beta libraries. MiXCR was run by TCRdb on the 5' RACE reads, yielding one entry per CDR3 protein. This sample has under 950,000 distinct CDR3 sequences, with over 15% found just once. This sample was included in a study of CD8 T cells in ankylosing spondylitis. Study observations and caveats: One TCR beta motif, made up of several highly homologous variants, appeared characteristic of ankylosing spondylitis blood. Reportedly, matched ankylosing spondylitis synovial fluid was significantly enriched for disease-linked clones. Prior literature has documented some motif variants in synovial fluid and blood from reactive arthritis. Disease-linked clones were found to be CD8+ and relatively rare in peripheral blood.

This clonotype was obtained from a male donor with ankylosing spondylitis. The J gene is TRBJ2-1, the V gene TRBV7-2, with D perhaps matching TRBD2 (6 bases). Specimen: blood, either unsorted or a sorted T cell fraction (not recorded which). As DNA, the CDR3 is TGTGCCAGCAGCGACTCGGGACTTATAGCGCAGTTCTTC. Protein: CASSDSGLIAQFF.